The 4 T cell receptor beta chains presented below share a single source sample, sequenced in a study of cytomegalovirus exposure and HLA in healthy donors. Assay used: immunoSEQ multiplex PCR; TCRdb lists only in-frame clones, some missing. The sample has 43,000 or so clones; approximately 90% are singletons. Material: PBMCs. These receptors were taken from a young man in good health and CMV-seronegative.

The chain links TRBV20-1 to TRBJ1-1; D uncertain. The V end was cut by 6 bases, the J end by 2 bases, with 4 bases between. The CDR3 runs 10 residues. The germline CDR1 and CDR2 sequences are DFQATT and SNEGSKA (reference sequence). The CDR3 DNA reads TGCAGTGCCGGTAACACTGAAGCTTTCTTT. It codes for CSAGNTEAFF.

The chain has TRBV5-6 and TRBJ1-5, with unresolved D. The length of the CDR3 is 12 residues. Trimming took off 6 bases at V and 2 bases at J, with 6 bases between the two ends. From germline, CDR1 is SGHDT and CDR2 YYEEEE. The DNA of the CDR3 is TGTGCCAGCAACGCAGGCAATCAGCCCCAGCATTTT. Translating gives CASNAGNQPQHF. Full variable domain (rest looked up from reference TRBV5-6 and TRBJ1-5): DAGVTQSPTHLIKTRGQQVTLRCSPKSGHDTVSWYQQALGQGPQFIFQYYEEEERQRGNFPDRFSGHQFPNYSSELNVNALLLGDSALYLCASNAGNQPQHFGDGTRLSIL.

This clone was counted once. The chain uses TRBV6-6 and TRBJ1-5; 9 bases fit TRBD1. The CDR3 spans 16 residues. The junction had 9 bases not matched to a gene; V was cut back by 6 bases and J by 3 bases. Germline assignment: CDR1 MNHNY and CDR2 SVGAGI (reference sequence). The CDR3 spells CASSTGTGIDNQPQHF. Here the CDR3 DNA reads TGTGCCAGCAGCACCGGGACAGGGATTGACAATCAGCCCCAGCATTTT.

The CDR3 nucleotides read TGTGCCAGCTCACCCAGACAGACTGCAACTAATGAAAAACTGTTTTTT. Its translation is CASSPRQTATNEKLFF. V is TRBV18 and J is TRBJ1-4, with D possibly matching TRBD1 (5 bases). The ends were cut back, 3 bases at V and 0 bases at J, with 11 bases in the middle. The CDR3 runs 16 residues. Germline assignment: CDR1 KGHSH and CDR2 LQKENI. Filled out from reference TRBV18 and TRBJ1-4, the complete variable domain reads NAGVMQNPRHLVRRRGQEARLRCSPMKGHSHVYWYRQLPEEGLKFMVYLQKENIIDESGMPKERFSAEFPKEGPSILRIQQVVRGDSAAYFCASSPRQTATNEKLFFGSGTQLSVL.